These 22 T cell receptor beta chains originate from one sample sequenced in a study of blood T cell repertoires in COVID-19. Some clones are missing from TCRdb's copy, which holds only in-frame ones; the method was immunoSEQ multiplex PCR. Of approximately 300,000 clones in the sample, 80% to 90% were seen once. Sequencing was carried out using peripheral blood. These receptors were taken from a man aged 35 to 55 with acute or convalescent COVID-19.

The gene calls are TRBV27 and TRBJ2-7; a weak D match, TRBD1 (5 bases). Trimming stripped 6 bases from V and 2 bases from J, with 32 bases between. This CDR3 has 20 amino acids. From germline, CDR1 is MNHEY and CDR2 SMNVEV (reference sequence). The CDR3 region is CASSLKHPRGPGNVPYEQYF. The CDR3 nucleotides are TGTGCCAGCAGCTTGAAACACCCCCGTGGTCCAGGGAATGTCCCCTACGAGCAGTACTTC.

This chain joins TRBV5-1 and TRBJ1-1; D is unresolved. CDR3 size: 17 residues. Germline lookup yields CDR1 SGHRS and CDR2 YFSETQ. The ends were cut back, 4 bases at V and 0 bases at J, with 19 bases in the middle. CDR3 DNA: TGCGCCAGCAGCCTGAAGATGGGCCAGGACTTGAACACTGAAGCTTTCTTT. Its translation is CASSLKMGQDLNTEAFF.

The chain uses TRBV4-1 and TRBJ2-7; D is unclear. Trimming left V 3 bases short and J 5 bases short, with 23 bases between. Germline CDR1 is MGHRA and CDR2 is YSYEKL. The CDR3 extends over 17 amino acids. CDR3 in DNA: TGCGCCAGCAGCCAGTCCCACCCCCAGCCCCGGAGAGACGAGCAGTACTTC. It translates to CASSQSHPQPRRDEQYF.

The CDR3 is CASSESTQHSGNTIYF. The CDR3 coding sequence is TGCGCCAGCAGTGAGTCGACACAACACTCTGGAAACACCATATATTTT. The chain employs TRBV10-1 and TRBJ1-3; D gene unclear. From germline, CDR1 is WNHNN and CDR2 SYGVQD (reference sequence). Trimming cost V 0 bases and J 0 bases, with 9 bases left between them. This CDR3 is 16 amino acids long.

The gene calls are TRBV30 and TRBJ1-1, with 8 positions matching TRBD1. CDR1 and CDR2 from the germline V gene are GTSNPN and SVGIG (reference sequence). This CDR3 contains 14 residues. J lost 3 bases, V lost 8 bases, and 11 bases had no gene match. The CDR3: CAENQGASDTEAFF. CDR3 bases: TGTGCCGAAAACCAGGGGGCATCGGACACTGAAGCTTTCTTT.

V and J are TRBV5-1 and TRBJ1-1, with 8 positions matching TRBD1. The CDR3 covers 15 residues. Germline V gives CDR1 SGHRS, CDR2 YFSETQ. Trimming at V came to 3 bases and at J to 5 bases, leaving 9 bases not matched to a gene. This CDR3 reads CASSSDPGGSTEAFF. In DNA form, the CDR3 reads TGCGCCAGCAGCTCGGATCCAGGGGGCAGTACTGAAGCTTTCTTT.

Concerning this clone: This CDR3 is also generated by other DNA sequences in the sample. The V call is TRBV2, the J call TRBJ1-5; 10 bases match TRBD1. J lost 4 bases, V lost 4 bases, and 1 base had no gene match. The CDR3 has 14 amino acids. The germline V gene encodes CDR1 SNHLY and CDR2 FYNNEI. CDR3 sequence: CASSGTGGNQPQHF. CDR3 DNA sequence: TGTGCCAGCAGTGGGACAGGGGGAAATCAGCCCCAGCATTTT.

The CDR3 spells CASSPDRGRRNTEAFF. CDR3 bases: TGCGCCAGCAGCCCTGACAGGGGGCGGAGGAACACTGAAGCTTTCTTT. The rearrangement links TRBV4-1 to TRBJ1-1, with TRBD1 matching over 10 bases. J lost 1 base, V lost 4 bases, and 6 bases had no gene match. The CDR3 is 16 amino acids. The germline gives CDR1 MGHRA, CDR2 YSYEKL.

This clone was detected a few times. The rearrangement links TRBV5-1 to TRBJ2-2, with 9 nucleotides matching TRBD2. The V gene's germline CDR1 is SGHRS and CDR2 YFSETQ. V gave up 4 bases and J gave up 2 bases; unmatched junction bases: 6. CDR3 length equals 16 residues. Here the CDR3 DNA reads TGCGCCAGCAGCCGTCTAGCGGGGCCTAACACCGGGGAGCTGTTTTTT. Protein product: CASSRLAGPNTGELFF.

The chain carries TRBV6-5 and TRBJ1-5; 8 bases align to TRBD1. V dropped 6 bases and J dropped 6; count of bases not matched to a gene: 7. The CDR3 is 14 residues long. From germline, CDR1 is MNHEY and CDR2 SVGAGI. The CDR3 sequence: CASSRGQGGQPQHF. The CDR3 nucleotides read TGTGCCAGCAGCAGAGGACAGGGCGGTCAGCCCCAGCATTTT.

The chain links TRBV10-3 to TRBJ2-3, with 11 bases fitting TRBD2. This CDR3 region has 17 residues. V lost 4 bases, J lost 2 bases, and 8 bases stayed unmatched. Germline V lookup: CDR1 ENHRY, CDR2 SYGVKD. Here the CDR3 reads CAISVSSLAGDTDTQYF. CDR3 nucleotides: TGTGCCATCAGTGTTTCGTCACTAGCGGGGGACACAGATACGCAGTATTTT.

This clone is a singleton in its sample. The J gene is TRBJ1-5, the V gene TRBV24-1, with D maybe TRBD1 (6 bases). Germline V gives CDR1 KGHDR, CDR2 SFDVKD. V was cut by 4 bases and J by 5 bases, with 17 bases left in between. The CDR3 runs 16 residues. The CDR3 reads CATSEGAGNPDQPQHF. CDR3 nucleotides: TGTGCCACCAGTGAGGGGGCAGGGAATCCAGATCAGCCCCAGCATTTT.

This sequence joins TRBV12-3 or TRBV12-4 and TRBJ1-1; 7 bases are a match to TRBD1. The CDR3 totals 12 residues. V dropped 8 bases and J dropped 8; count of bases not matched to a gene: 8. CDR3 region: CASELRGREAFF. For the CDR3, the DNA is TGTGCCAGCGAACTGAGGGGGCGCGAAGCTTTCTTT.

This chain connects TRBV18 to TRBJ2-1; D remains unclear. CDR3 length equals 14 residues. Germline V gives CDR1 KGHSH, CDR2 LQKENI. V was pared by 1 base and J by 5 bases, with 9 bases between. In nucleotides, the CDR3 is TGTGCCAGCTCACCACAGACTTCTGACAATGAGCAGTTCTTC. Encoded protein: CASSPQTSDNEQFF.

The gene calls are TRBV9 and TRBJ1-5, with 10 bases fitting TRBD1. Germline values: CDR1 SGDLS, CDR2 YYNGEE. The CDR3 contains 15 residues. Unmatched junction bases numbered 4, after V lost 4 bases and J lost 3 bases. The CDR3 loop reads CASSTGTGDNQPQHF. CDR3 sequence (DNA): TGTGCCAGCAGCACCGGGACAGGGGACAATCAGCCCCAGCATTTT. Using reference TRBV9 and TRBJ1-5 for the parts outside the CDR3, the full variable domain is DSGVTQTPKHLITATGQRVTLRCSPRSGDLSVYWYQQSLDQGLQFLIQYYNGEERAKGNILERFSAQQFPDLHSELNLSSLELGDSALYFCASSTGTGDNQPQHFGDGTRLSIL.

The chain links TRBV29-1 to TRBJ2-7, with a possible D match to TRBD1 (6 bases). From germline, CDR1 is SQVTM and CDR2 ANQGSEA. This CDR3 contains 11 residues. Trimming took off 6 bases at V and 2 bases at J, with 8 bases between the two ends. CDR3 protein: CSVRTAYEQYF. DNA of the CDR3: TGCAGCGTCCGGACAGCCTACGAGCAGTACTTC.

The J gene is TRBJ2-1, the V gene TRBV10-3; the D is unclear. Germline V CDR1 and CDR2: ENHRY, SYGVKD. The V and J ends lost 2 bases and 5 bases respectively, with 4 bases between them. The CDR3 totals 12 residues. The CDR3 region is CAISETDNEQFF. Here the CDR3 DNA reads TGTGCCATCAGTGAGACAGACAATGAGCAGTTCTTC.

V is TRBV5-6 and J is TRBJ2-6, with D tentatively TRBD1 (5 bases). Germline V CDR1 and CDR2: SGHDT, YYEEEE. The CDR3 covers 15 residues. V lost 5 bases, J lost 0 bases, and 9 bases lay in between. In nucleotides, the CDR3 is TGTGCCAGCAGGCCTGACAGCTCTGGGGCCAACGTCCTGACTTTC. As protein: CASRPDSSGANVLTF.

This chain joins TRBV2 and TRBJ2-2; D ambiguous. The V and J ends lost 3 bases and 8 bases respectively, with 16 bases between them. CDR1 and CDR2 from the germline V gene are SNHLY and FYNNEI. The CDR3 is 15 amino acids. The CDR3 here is CASSEGPPAPGELFF. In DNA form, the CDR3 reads TGTGCCAGCAGTGAGGGCCCTCCCGCCCCGGGGGAGCTGTTTTTT.

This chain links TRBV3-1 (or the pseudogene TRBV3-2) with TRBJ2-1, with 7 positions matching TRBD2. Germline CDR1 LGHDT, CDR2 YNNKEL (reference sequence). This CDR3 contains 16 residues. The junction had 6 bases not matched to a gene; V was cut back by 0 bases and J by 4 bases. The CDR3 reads CASSQDLLRGYNEQFF. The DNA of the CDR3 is TGTGCCAGCAGCCAAGATTTGCTGCGGGGGTACAATGAGCAGTTCTTC.

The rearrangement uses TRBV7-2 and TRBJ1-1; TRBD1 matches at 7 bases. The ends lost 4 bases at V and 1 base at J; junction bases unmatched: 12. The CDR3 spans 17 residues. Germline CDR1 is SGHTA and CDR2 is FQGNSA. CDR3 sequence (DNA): TGTGCCAGCAGCTCGGTAATTGGACAGGAAGGGAACACTGAAGCTTTCTTT. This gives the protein CASSSVIGQEGNTEAFF.

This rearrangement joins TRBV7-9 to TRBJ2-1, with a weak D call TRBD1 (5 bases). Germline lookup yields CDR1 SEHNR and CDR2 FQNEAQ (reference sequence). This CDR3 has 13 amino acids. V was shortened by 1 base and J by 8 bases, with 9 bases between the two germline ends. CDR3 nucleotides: TGTGCCAGCAGCTTAGAAGGGGTTCATGAGCAGTTCTTC. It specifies CASSLEGVHEQFF. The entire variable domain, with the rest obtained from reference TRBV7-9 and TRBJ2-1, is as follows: DTGVSQNPRHKITKRGQNVTFRCDPISEHNRLYWYRQTLGQGPEFLTYFQNEAQLEKSRLLSDRFSAERPKGSFSTLEIQRTEQGDSAMYLCASSLEGVHEQFFGPGTRLTVL.